Sequencing of this TCR beta chain was carried out in a study of technical replicates of blood from a few donors. The repertoire was sequenced with immunoSEQ multiplex PCR; TCRdb's copy has only in-frame clones and lacks some. The repertoire holds 65,000 to 80,000 clones, with about 93% as singletons. Germline CDR1 is SGHAT and CDR2 is FQDESV (reference sequence). The CDR3 is made up of 15 amino acids. V lost 2 bases and J lost 2; bases outside the gene matches: 4. The chain uses TRBV11-1 and TRBJ1-2, with TRBD1 matching over 8 bases. The sequence was collected from a human donor in good health. Sequenced material: T cells isolated from PBMCs. The CDR3 DNA reads as TGTGCCAGCAGCTTATATGGACAGGGCAACTATGGCTACACCTTC. Encoded protein: CASSLYGQGNYGYTF.